The clone carrying this TCR beta chain was seen more than once but under ten times. The data originate from a study of blood T cell repertoires in COVID-19. Study background: Acute and convalescent COVID-19 specimens originated in the United States, Italy and Spain. PBMCs, B-cell-depleted T cells, or T cells provided the cDNA or gDNA that made up the material.

The CDR3 runs 16 residues. Germline V lookup: CDR1 SGHRS, CDR2 YFSETQ. V gave up 5 bases and J gave up 5 bases; unmatched junction bases: 10. Source study methods: Reference gene primer amplification gave estimated nucleated cell counts. Profiling relied on immunoSEQ multiplex PCR, and the TCRdb table lists in-frame clones only, not all of them. V and J calls and clone size follow that table, whereas D and trimming were derived from the DNA. The data hold fewer than 150,000 clones, with 70% to 90% observed a single time. This rearrangement joins TRBV5-1 to TRBJ2-2; 9 positions match TRBD2. This receptor was taken from a woman aged 45-60 years who had recovered from COVID-19. The sequencing input was peripheral blood. The CDR3 loop is CASSPIPGLATGELFF. CDR3 sequence (DNA): TGCGCCAGCAGTCCAATCCCGGGACTAGCTACCGGGGAGCTGTTTTTT. Based on the CDR3 plus reference TRBV5-1 and TRBJ2-2, the full variable domain is KAGVTQTPRYLIKTRGQQVTLSCSPISGHRSVSWYQQTPGQGLQFLFEYFSETQRNKGNFPGRFSGRQFSNSRSEMNVSTLELGDSALYLCASSPIPGLATGELFFGEGSRLTVL.